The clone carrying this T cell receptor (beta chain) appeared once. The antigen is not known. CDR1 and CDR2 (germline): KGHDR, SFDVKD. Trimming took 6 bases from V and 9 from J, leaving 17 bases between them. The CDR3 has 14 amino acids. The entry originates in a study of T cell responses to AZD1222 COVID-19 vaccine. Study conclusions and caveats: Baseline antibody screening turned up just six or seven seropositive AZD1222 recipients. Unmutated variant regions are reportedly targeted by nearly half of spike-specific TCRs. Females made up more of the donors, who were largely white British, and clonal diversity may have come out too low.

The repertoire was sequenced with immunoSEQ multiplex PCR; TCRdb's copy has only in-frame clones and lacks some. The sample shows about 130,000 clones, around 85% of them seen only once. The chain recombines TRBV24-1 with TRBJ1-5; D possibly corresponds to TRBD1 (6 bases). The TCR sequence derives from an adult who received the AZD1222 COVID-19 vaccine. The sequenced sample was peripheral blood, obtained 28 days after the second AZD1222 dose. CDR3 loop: CATSRWGARWPQHF. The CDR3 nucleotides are TGTGCCACCAGTAGGTGGGGGGCCCGGTGGCCCCAGCATTTT.